The 10 T cell receptor beta chains in this list originate from one sample, sequenced in a study of cytomegalovirus exposure and HLA in healthy donors. It was with 60 Vbeta and 13 Jbeta primers that the PCR ran. Measured with immunoSEQ multiplex PCR; TCRdb has only the in-frame clones, and not every one. The table records about 140,000 clones, approximately 80% of them present only once. Material for sequencing was PBMCs. The source of these receptors is a middle-aged man in good health and CMV-seronegative.

V usage is TRBV10-2 and J usage is TRBJ1-2, with a weak D call TRBD1 (5 bases). CDR3 length: 15 residues. The germline V and J ends were trimmed by 5 bases and 2 bases, with 15 bases remaining between them. Germline V gene lookup returns CDR1 WSHSY and CDR2 SAAADI. The CDR3 sequence is CASSKTESRNYGYTF. The CDR3 DNA sequence: TGCGCCAGCAGTAAGACAGAAAGTAGAAACTATGGCTACACCTTC.

The V gene is TRBV14, the J gene TRBJ1-2; D is undetermined. The germline V and J ends were trimmed by 4 bases and 5 bases, with 11 bases remaining between them. Germline V gene sequence: CDR1 SGHDN, CDR2 FVKESK. The CDR3 has 13 residues. CDR3 sequence (DNA): TGTGCCAGCAGCCCACAGCCCCGTTATGGCTACACCTTC. Translation gives CASSPQPRYGYTF. The full variable domain, rest sourced from reference TRBV14 and TRBJ1-2, is EAGVTQFPSHSVIEKGQTVTLRCDPISGHDNLYWYRRVMGKEIKFLLHFVKESKQDESGMPNNRFLAERTGGTYSTLKVQPAELEDSGVYFCASSPQPRYGYTFGSGTRLTVV.

The chain links TRBV30 to TRBJ2-7; tentatively, D is TRBD1 (7 bases). The V gene's germline CDR1 is GTSNPN and CDR2 SVGIG (reference sequence). The CDR3 is made up of 13 amino acids. With 3 bases removed from V and 9 bases from J, the gap between germline ends came to 18 bases. CDR3 protein: CAWRAGQRVGQYF. The CDR3 DNA reads TGTGCCTGGAGGGCGGGACAGAGAGTTGGGCAGTACTTC.

This clone appeared once. V and J are TRBV9 and TRBJ1-2; 10 bases fit TRBD1. Trimming took 4 bases from V and 6 from J; bases not matched to a gene: 6. This CDR3 is built from 14 residues. Looked up from germline, CDR1 is SGDLS and CDR2 is YYNGEE. The CDR3 coding sequence is TGTGCCAGCAGCCCGGACAGGGGGAGGGATGGCTACACCTTC. This translates into CASSPDRGRDGYTF.

V is TRBV30 and J is TRBJ2-7; D gene ambiguous. V dropped 4 bases and J dropped 1 base, with 11 bases sitting between them. The CDR3 is made up of 13 amino acids. Germline values: CDR1 GTSNPN, CDR2 SVGIG (reference sequence). The CDR3 protein is CAWNGGGSYEQYF. DNA of the CDR3: TGTGCCTGGAATGGTGGCGGATCCTACGAGCAGTACTTC.

The rearrangement joins TRBV7-2 to TRBJ1-6; D gene ambiguous. The CDR3 is 15 residues long. Germline CDR1 SGHTA, CDR2 FQGNSA. With 1 base removed from V and 9 bases from J, the gap between germline ends came to 13 bases. CDR3 in amino acids: CASSLVPGSISPLHF. In DNA form, the CDR3 reads TGTGCCAGCAGCTTAGTTCCAGGTTCGATTTCACCCCTCCACTTT.

V gene TRBV7-9 combines with J gene TRBJ2-3; 7 positions match TRBD1. The CDR3 has 15 residues. Trimming took 5 bases from V and 1 from J; bases not matched to a gene: 6. Germline values: CDR1 SEHNR, CDR2 FQNEAQ (reference sequence). In nucleotides, the CDR3 is TGTGCCAGCAGCGCGCACAGGGGTCGCACAGATACGCAGTATTTT. Translating it yields CASSAHRGRTDTQYF.

The rearrangement links TRBV27 to TRBJ2-5; TRBD1 is a possible D gene (5 bases). Trimming stripped 4 bases from V and 5 bases from J, with 11 bases between. The CDR3 contains 13 residues. CDR1 and CDR2 (germline): MNHEY, SMNVEV (reference sequence). The CDR3 DNA sequence: TGTGCCAGCAGTTCGTACTGGGGCGAGACCCAGTACTTC. Translating gives CASSSYWGETQYF.

The chain has TRBV2 and TRBJ1-5; D perhaps matches TRBD1 (5 bases). From germline, CDR1 is SNHLY and CDR2 FYNNEI. Trimming pared 4 bases from V and 6 bases from J, leaving 13 bases between. The length of the CDR3 is 14 residues. DNA of the CDR3: TGTGCCAGCAGTGTCGGCAGGGCTATTCAGCCCCAGCATTTT. Its translation is CASSVGRAIQPQHF.

The V gene is TRBV27, the J gene TRBJ2-3, with D unclear. CDR1 and CDR2 from the germline V gene are MNHEY and SMNVEV (reference sequence). There are 12 residues in the CDR3. V gave up 4 bases and J gave up 8 bases, with 10 bases separating them. This CDR3 reads CASSSRTGTQYF. CDR3 sequence (DNA): TGTGCCAGCAGTTCGCGTACCGGTACGCAGTATTTT.